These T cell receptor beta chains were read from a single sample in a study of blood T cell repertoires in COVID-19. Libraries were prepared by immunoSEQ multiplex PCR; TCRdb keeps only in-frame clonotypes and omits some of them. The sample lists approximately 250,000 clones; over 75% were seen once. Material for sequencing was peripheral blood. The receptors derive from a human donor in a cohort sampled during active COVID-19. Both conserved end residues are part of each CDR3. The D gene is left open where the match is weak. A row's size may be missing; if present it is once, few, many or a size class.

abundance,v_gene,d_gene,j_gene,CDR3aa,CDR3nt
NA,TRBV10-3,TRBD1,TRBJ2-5,CAISKAGQGQETQYF,TGTGCCATCAGTAAAGCGGGACAGGGCCAAGAGACCCAGTACTTC
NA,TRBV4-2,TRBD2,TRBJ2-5,CASSQDWILAGGSGETQYF,TGTGCCAGCAGCCAAGATTGGATTTTAGCGGGGGGGTCCGGGGAGACCCAGTACTTC
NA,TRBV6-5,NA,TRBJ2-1,CASSPPSFSYNEQFF,TGTGCCAGCAGTCCGCCCAGTTTCTCCTACAATGAGCAGTTCTTC
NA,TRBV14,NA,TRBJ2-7,CASSQQYEQYF,TGTGCCAGCAGCCAACAATACGAGCAGTACTTC
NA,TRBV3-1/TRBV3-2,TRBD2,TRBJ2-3,CASSAGRERGGVDTQYF,TGTGCCAGCAGCGCTGGGCGAGAGCGGGGGGGCGTGGATACGCAGTATTTT
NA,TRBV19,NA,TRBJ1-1,CASSAGRAFF,TGTGCCAGTAGTGCGGGTAGGGCTTTCTTT
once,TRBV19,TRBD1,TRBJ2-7,CASSIDPSDRVEQYF,TGTGCCAGTAGTATAGATCCCTCGGACAGGGTCGAGCAGTACTTC
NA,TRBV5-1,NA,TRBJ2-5,CASSGGTSQASTQYF,TGCGCCAGCAGCGGTGGGACTTCCCAGGCCTCGACCCAGTACTTC
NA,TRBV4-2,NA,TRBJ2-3,CASSQTGTQYF,TGTGCCAGCAGCCAGACAGGAACGCAGTATTTT
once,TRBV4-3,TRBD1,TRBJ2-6,CASSRWDRGTGANVLTF,TGCGCCAGCAGCCGCTGGGACAGGGGGACTGGGGCCAACGTCCTGACTTTC
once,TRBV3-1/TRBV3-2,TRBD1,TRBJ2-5,CASSPLDRGRPGTQYF,TGTGCCAGCAGCCCGTTGGACAGGGGGCGACCCGGGACCCAGTACTTC
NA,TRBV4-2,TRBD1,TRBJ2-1,CASSHAGTGRRRYNEQFF,TGTGCCAGCAGCCATGCCGGGACAGGACGGCGTCGTTACAATGAGCAGTTCTTC
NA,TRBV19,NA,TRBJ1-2,CASSIYRFYGYTF,TGTGCCAGTAGTATATACAGGTTCTATGGCTACACCTTC
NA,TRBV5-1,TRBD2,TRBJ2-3,CASSSLIPGLAGGDSTDTQYF,TGCGCCAGCAGCTCCCTAATACCGGGACTAGCGGGGGGGGACAGCACAGATACGCAGTATTTT
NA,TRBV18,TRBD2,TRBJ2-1,CASSLAGGRNEQFF,TGTGCCAGCTCCCTAGCGGGGGGCCGGAATGAGCAGTTCTTC
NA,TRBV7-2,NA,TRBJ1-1,CASSSVRQSEAFF,TGTGCCAGCAGCTCCGTGCGGCAGAGTGAAGCTTTCTTT
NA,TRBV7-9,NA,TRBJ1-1,CASSLGWEDTEAFF,TGTGCCAGCAGCTTAGGGTGGGAGGACACTGAAGCTTTCTTT
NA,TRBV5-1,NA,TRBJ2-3,CASSQDTADTQYF,TGCGCCAGCAGCCAGGATACTGCAGATACGCAGTATTTT
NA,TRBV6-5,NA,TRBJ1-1,CASRGGPGEAFF,TGTGCCAGCAGGGGGGGACCCGGAGAAGCTTTCTTT
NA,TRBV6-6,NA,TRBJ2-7,CASSSTQGEAYEQYF,TGTGCCAGCAGTTCCACTCAGGGGGAGGCCTACGAGCAGTACTTC
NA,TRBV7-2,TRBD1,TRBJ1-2,CASSHSRTGNGYTF,TGTGCCAGCAGCCACTCCCGGACAGGGAATGGCTACACCTTC
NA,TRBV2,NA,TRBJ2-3,CAARSSFLSTDTQYF,TGTGCCGCCCGCTCGAGTTTTTTGTCCACAGATACGCAGTATTTT
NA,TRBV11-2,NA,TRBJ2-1,CASSLAYEQFF,TGTGCCAGCAGCTTAGCGTATGAGCAGTTCTTC
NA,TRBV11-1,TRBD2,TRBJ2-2,CASSPIAGGTGELFF,TGTGCCAGCAGCCCGATAGCGGGGGGCACCGGGGAGCTGTTTTTT
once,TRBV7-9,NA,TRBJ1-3,CASTYSGTGNTIYF,TGTGCCAGCACGTATTCAGGGACTGGAAACACCATATATTTT
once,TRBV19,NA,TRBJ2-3,CASSIDLYTDTQYF,TGTGCCAGTAGTATAGATTTATACACAGATACGCAGTATTTT
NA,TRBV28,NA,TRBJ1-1,CASSLQGNTEAFF,TGTGCCAGCAGTCTACAGGGGAACACTGAAGCTTTCTTT